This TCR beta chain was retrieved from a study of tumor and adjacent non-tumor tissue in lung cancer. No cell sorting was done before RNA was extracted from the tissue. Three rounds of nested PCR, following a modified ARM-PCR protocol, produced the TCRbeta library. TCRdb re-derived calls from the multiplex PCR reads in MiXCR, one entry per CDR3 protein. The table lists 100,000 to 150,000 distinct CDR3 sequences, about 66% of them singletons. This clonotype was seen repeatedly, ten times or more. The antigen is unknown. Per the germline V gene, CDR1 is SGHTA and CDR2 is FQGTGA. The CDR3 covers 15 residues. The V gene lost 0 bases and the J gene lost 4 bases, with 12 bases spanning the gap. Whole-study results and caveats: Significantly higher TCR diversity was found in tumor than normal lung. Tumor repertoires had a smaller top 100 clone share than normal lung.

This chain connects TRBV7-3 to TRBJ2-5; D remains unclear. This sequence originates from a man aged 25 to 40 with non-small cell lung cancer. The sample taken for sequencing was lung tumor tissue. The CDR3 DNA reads TGTGCCAGCAGCTTAACGCCGACCACATCAGAGACCCAGTACTTC. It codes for CASSLTPTTSETQYF.